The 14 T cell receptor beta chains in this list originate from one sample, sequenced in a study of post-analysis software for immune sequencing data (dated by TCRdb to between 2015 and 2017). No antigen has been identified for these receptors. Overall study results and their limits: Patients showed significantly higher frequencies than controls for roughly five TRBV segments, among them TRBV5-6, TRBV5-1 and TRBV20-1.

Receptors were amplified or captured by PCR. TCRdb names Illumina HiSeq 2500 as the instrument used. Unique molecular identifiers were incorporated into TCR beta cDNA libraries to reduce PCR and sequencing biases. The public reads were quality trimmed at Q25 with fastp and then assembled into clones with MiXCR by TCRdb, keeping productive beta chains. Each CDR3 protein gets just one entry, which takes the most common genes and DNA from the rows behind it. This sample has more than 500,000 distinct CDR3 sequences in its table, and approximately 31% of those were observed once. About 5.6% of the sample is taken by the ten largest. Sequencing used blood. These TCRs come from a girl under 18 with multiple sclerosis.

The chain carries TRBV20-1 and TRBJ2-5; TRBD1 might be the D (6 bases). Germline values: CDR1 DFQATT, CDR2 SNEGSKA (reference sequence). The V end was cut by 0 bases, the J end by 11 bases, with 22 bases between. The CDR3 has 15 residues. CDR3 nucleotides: TGCAGTGCTAGAGATTTGGGGGCGAGCCTAGATGAGCAGTACTTC. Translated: CSARDLGASLDEQYF.

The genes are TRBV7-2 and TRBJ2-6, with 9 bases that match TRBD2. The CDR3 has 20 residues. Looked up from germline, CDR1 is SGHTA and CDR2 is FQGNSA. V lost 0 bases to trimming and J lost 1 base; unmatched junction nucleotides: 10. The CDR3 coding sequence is TGTGCCAGCAGCTTAGCTAGCGGGGGCTACGGTGGTTCTGGGGCCAACGTCCTGACTTTC. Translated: CASSLASGGYGGSGANVLTF.

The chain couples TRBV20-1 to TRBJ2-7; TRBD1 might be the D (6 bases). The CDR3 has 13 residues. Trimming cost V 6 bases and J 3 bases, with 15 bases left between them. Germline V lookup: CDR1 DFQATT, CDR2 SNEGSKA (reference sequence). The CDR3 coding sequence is TGCAGTGCCACAGGGCAGGGTGGCTACGAGCAGTACTTC. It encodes CSATGQGGYEQYF.

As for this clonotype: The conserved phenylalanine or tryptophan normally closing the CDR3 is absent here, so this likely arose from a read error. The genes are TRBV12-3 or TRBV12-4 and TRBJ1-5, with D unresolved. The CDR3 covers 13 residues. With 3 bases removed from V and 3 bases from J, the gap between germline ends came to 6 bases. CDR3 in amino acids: CASSFLDNQPQHY. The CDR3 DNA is TGTGCCAGCAGTTTCCTCGACAATCAGCCCCAGCATTAT.

CDR3 residues: CASSIWSDAASGEQFF. In DNA form, the CDR3 reads TGTGCCAGTAGTATATGGTCCGACGCTGCTTCGGGTGAGCAGTTCTTC. This sequence joins TRBV19 and TRBJ2-1; D remains ambiguous. Germline CDR1 and CDR2: LNHDA and SQIVND (reference sequence). The CDR3 is made up of 16 amino acids. Trimming cost V 2 bases and J 9 bases, with 20 bases left between them.

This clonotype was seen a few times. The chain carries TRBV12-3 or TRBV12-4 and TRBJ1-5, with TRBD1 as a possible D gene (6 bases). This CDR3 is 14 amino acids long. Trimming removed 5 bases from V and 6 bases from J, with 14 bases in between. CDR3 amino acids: CASSHRDFGQPQHF. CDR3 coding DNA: TGTGCCAGCAGTCACAGGGACTTCGGTCAGCCCCAGCATTTT.

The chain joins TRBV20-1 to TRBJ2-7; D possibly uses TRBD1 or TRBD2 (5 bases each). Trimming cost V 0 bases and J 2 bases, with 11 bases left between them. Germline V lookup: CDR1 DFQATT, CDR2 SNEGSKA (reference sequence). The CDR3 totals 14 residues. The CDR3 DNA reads TGCAGTGCTAGAGATTATTTGGGACCCTACGAGCAGTACTTC. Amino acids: CSARDYLGPYEQYF.

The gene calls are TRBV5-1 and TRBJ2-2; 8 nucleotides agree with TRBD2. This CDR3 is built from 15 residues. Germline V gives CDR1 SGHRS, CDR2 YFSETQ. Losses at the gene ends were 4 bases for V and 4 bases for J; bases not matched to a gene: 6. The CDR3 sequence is CASSPGGASTGELFF. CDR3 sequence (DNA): TGCGCCAGCAGCCCCGGGGGGGCCTCCACCGGGGAGCTGTTTTTT.

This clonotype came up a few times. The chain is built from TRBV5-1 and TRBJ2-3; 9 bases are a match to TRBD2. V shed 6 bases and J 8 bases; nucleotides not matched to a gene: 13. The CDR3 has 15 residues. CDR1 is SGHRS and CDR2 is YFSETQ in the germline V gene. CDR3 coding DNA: TGCGCCAGCACTCCGCGTCTAGCGGGGTCTGGTACGCAGTATTTT. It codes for CASTPRLAGSGTQYF.

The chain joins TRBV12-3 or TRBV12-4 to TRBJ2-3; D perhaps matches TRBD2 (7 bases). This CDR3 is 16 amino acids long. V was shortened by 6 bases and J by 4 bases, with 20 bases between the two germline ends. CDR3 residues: CASSPRGGGVADTQYF. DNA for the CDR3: TGTGCCAGCAGCCCCCGGGGAGGGGGAGTTGCAGATACGCAGTATTTT.

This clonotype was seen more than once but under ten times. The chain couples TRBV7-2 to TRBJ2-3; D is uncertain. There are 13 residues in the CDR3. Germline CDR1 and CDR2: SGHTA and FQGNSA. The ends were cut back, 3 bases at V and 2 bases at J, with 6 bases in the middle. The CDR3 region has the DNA TGTGCCAGCAGCTTTACTCCCACAGATACGCAGTATTTT. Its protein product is CASSFTPTDTQYF.

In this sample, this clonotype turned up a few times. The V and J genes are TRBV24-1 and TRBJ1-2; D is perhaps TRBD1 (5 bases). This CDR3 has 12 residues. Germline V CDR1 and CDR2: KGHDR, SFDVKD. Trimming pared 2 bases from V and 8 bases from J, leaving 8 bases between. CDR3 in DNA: TGTGCCACCAGTGATTCAAGGGACGGCTACACCTTC. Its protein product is CATSDSRDGYTF.

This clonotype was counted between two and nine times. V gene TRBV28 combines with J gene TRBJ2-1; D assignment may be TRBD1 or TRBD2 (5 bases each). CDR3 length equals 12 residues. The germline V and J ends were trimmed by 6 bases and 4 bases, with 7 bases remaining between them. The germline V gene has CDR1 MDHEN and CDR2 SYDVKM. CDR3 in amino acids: CASRGEYNEQFF. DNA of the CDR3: TGTGCCAGCAGGGGGGAGTACAATGAGCAGTTCTTC.

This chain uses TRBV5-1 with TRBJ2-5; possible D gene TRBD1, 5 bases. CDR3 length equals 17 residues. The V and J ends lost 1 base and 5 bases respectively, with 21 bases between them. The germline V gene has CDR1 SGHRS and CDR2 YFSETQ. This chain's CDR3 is CASSLSRAGRYRETQYF. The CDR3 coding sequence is TGCGCCAGCAGCTTGTCAAGGGCAGGGCGGTATCGGGAGACCCAGTACTTC.